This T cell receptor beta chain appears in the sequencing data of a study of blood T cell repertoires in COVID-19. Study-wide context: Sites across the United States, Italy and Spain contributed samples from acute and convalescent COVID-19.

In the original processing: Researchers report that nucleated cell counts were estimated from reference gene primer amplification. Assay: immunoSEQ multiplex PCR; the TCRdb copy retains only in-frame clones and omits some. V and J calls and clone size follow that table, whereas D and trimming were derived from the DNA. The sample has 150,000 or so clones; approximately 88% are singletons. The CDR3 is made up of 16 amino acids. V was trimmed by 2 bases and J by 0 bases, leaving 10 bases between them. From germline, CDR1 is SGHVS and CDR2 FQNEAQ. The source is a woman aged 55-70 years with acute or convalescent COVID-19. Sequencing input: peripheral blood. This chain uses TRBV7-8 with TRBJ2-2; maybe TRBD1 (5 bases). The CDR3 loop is CASSLFRVANTGELFF. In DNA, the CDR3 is TGTGCCAGCAGCTTATTCAGGGTCGCGAACACCGGGGAGCTGTTTTTT.